These 30 T cell receptor beta chains were all obtained from the same sample, sequenced in a study of T cell responses to AZD1222 COVID-19 vaccine. The table came from immunoSEQ multiplex PCR; TCRdb's copy has only in-frame clones and leaves some out. The sample lists 150,000 to 200,000 clones, around nine tenths occurring once. The source material was peripheral blood, sampled 28 days after the second dose of the MenACWY control vaccine. The source is an adult who received the MenACWY meningococcal vaccine as a control.

The chain recombines TRBV10-3 with TRBJ1-1, with D uncertain. Per the germline V gene, CDR1 is ENHRY and CDR2 is SYGVKD. This CDR3 is built from 15 residues. Trimming shortened V by 0 bases and J by 3 bases, and 11 bases separated the two germline ends. CDR3 sequence (DNA): TGTGCCATCAGTGAGTCGAGCGAGGGAGACACTGAAGCTTTCTTT. It yields the protein CAISESSEGDTEAFF.

V usage is TRBV5-1 and J usage is TRBJ1-1; no clear D. CDR3 length: 14 residues. Germline V CDR1 and CDR2: SGHRS, YFSETQ. Deletions cut 4 bases from V and 1 base from J, with 11 bases between. The CDR3 region is CASSPIDANTEAFF. DNA for the CDR3: TGCGCCAGCAGCCCTATAGACGCGAACACTGAAGCTTTCTTT.

This sequence joins TRBV10-1 and TRBJ2-5, with D uncertain. With 3 bases removed from V and 1 base from J, the gap between germline ends came to 6 bases. This CDR3 contains 13 residues. The germline V gene has CDR1 WNHNN and CDR2 SYGVQD (reference sequence). DNA of the CDR3: TGCGCCAGCAGTGATACGATCCAAGAGACCCAGTACTTC. The encoded protein is CASSDTIQETQYF.

The chain couples TRBV6-5 to TRBJ1-1, with D perhaps TRBD1 (5 bases). This CDR3 is 16 amino acids long. Germline CDR1 is MNHEY and CDR2 is SVGAGI. Deletions cut 2 bases from V and 6 bases from J, with 19 bases between. CDR3 DNA: TGTGCCAGCAGTTACCCGGCAGGGCCCGAAGGGGCTGAAGCTTTCTTT. Translating gives CASSYPAGPEGAEAFF.

The chain recombines TRBV10-3 with TRBJ1-1; 11 nucleotides align to TRBD1. Germline trimming cut 10 bases from V and 0 bases from J; bases unmatched to any gene: 4. The CDR3 has 14 residues. Germline assignment: CDR1 ENHRY and CDR2 SYGVKD. CDR3 amino acids: CATTGQGVNTEAFF. The CDR3 DNA is TGTGCCACGACGGGACAGGGGGTGAACACTGAAGCTTTCTTT.

The chain carries TRBV2 and TRBJ2-7; 11 bases line up with TRBD2. Looked up from germline, CDR1 is SNHLY and CDR2 is FYNNEI. V lost 5 bases to trimming and J lost 5 bases; unmatched junction nucleotides: 20. This CDR3 comprises 19 residues. DNA of the CDR3: TGTGCCAGCAGTCCCGTACGGGGGCTTACTAGCGGGAGTCCCCACGAGCAGTACTTC. Amino acids: CASSPVRGLTSGSPHEQYF.

The genes are TRBV5-1 and TRBJ1-2, with 9 bases aligning to TRBD1. CDR1 SGHRS and CDR2 YFSETQ come from the germline V gene. V trimming: 3 bases; J trimming: 4 bases; junction bases outside the gene matches: 7. This CDR3 comprises 15 residues. The CDR3 DNA reads as TGCGCCAGCAGCTGGAGGACAGGGGAGATCTATGGCTACACCTTC. Residues: CASSWRTGEIYGYTF.

The chain has TRBV19 and TRBJ1-2, with no clear D. CDR3 length equals 14 residues. V was trimmed by 1 base and J by 4 bases, leaving 10 bases between them. Per the germline V gene, CDR1 is LNHDA and CDR2 is SQIVND (reference sequence). The CDR3 here is CASSIGGLRYGYTF. Written as DNA, the CDR3 is TGTGCCAGTAGTATAGGTGGACTCCGCTATGGCTACACCTTC.

The chain is built from TRBV6-2 or TRBV6-3 and TRBJ1-1, with unresolved D. Trimming cost V 2 bases and J 4 bases, with 11 bases left between them. The CDR3 contains 14 residues. Germline V CDR1 and CDR2: MNHEY, SVGEGT. Written as DNA, the CDR3 is TGTGCCAGCAGTTACCACGTGGAGGGCACTGAAGCTTTCTTT. Translated, it gives CASSYHVEGTEAFF.

The rearrangement links TRBV13 to TRBJ2-7, with D maybe TRBD2 (6 bases). The V end was cut by 6 bases, the J end by 3 bases, with 12 bases between. From germline, CDR1 is PRHDT and CDR2 FYEKMQ (reference sequence). This CDR3 is built from 13 residues. The CDR3: CASRTRGFYEQYF. In DNA form, the CDR3 reads TGTGCCAGCAGGACTAGAGGATTCTACGAGCAGTACTTC.

This rearrangement joins TRBV7-9 to TRBJ1-2, with 8 bases matching TRBD1. Germline V CDR1 and CDR2: SEHNR, FQNEAQ (reference sequence). Unmatched junction bases numbered 3, after V lost 2 bases and J lost 7 bases. The CDR3 runs to 13 residues. CDR3 coding DNA: TGTGCCAGCAGCTTACCTGGGACAGGTGGCTACACCTTC. Translated: CASSLPGTGGYTF.

The rearrangement joins TRBV30 to TRBJ2-7; D may be TRBD2 (5 bases). The V and J ends lost 0 bases and 0 bases respectively, with 15 bases between them. CDR1 and CDR2 from the germline V gene are GTSNPN and SVGIG (reference sequence). CDR3 length: 16 amino acids. CDR3 sequence (DNA): TGTGCCTGGAGTGTACCCCCCAGCGGAGTCTCCTACGAGCAGTACTTC. As protein: CAWSVPPSGVSYEQYF.

The genes are TRBV29-1 and TRBJ2-7; TRBD1 matches at 7 bases. V was clipped by 5 bases and J by 2 bases; unmatched bases: 6. This CDR3 comprises 13 residues. CDR1 SQVTM and CDR2 ANQGSEA come from the germline V gene. CDR3 in amino acids: CSVLRQGTYEQYF. The CDR3 coding sequence is TGCAGCGTTCTGAGACAGGGAACCTACGAGCAGTACTTC.

As DNA, the CDR3 is TGTGCCAGTAGTAAGACGAGGGGGGTGGACATTCAGTACTTC. Translation gives CASSKTRGVDIQYF. The chain couples TRBV19 to TRBJ2-4; D could derive from TRBD1 or TRBD2 (6 bases each). Germline V CDR1 and CDR2: LNHDA, SQIVND (reference sequence). This CDR3 region has 14 residues. V lost 4 bases, J lost 8 bases, and 15 bases lay in between.

The chain is built from TRBV2 and TRBJ2-5; 7 bases align to TRBD2. CDR1 and CDR2 (germline): SNHLY, FYNNEI. The CDR3 runs 13 residues. V shed 8 bases, J shed 2 bases, and the junction held 5 bases outside the gene matches. For the CDR3, the DNA is TGTGCCAGCCTGGGACTATTACAAGAGACCCAGTACTTC. The encoded protein is CASLGLLQETQYF.

The chain carries TRBV27 and TRBJ1-5; D possibly corresponds to TRBD1 (6 bases). Trimming shortened V by 6 bases and J by 3 bases, and 15 bases separated the two germline ends. From germline, CDR1 is MNHEY and CDR2 SMNVEV (reference sequence). The CDR3 runs to 15 residues. CDR3 nucleotide sequence: TGTGCCAGCAGCTCGTGGGGGGGCGACAATCAGCCCCAGCATTTT. Its protein product is CASSSWGGDNQPQHF.

CDR3 residues: CASSQVPTGGNEQFF. Written as DNA, the CDR3 is TGTGCCAGCAGCCAAGTCCCTACAGGGGGCAATGAGCAGTTCTTC. V and J are TRBV14 and TRBJ2-1, with 8 bases that match TRBD1. This CDR3 has 15 amino acids. Germline CDR1 SGHDN, CDR2 FVKESK. V gave up 1 base and J gave up 6 bases; unmatched junction bases: 5.

The chain couples TRBV6-2 or TRBV6-3 to TRBJ1-1; possibly TRBD1 for D (5 bases). The CDR3 spans 13 residues. CDR1 is MNHEY, CDR2 SVGEGT, per germline. The ends were cut back, 5 bases at V and 5 bases at J, with 12 bases in the middle. The CDR3 region has the DNA TGTGCCAGCAGTCTCAGGGAGAGGACTGAAGCTTTCTTT. Amino acids: CASSLRERTEAFF.

V gene TRBV28 combines with J gene TRBJ2-1; a possible D gene is TRBD1 (5 bases). Trimming removed 7 bases at V and 8 bases at J, with 15 bases between. The CDR3 is 13 amino acids. The germline V gene encodes CDR1 MDHEN and CDR2 SYDVKM. Here the CDR3 DNA reads TGTGCCAGCACCCTAAGGGCCAGGGATGAGCAGTTCTTC. Its translation: CASTLRARDEQFF.

This clone is a singleton in its sample. The chain carries TRBV5-3 and TRBJ1-5, with a possible D match to TRBD1 (5 bases). TRBV5-3 is known as an ORF, though its function is uncertain. This CDR3 comprises 15 residues. The V end was cut by 4 bases, the J end by 3 bases, with 14 bases between. The CDR3 DNA is TGTGCCAGAAGCCGTCAGGGTGTTTACAATCAGCCCCAGCATTTT. Its protein is CARSRQGVYNQPQHF.

This chain's CDR3 is CASSLPLVWNYGYTF. CDR3 sequence (DNA): TGTGCCAGTAGCCTCCCGTTAGTTTGGAACTATGGCTACACCTTC. The chain is built from TRBV19 and TRBJ1-2; D is unclear. The CDR3 consists of 15 residues. Trimming cost V 6 bases and J 2 bases, with 16 bases left between them. The germline V gene encodes CDR1 LNHDA and CDR2 SQIVND (reference sequence).

The gene calls are TRBV20-1 and TRBJ2-5; D gene uncertain. The germline CDR1 and CDR2 sequences are DFQATT and SNEGSKA (reference sequence). The germline V and J ends were trimmed by 6 bases and 5 bases, with 7 bases remaining between them. The CDR3 sequence is 10 residues long. The CDR3 here is CSAGEETQYF. DNA of the CDR3: TGCAGTGCCGGCGAGGAGACCCAGTACTTC.

The chain recombines TRBV13 with TRBJ1-6, with D perhaps matching TRBD1 (5 bases). CDR3 length equals 16 residues. Per germline, CDR1 PRHDT and CDR2 FYEKMQ (reference sequence). Trimming removed 0 bases from V and 7 bases from J, with 13 bases in between. CDR3 sequence: CASSLGGPGQNSPLHF. DNA of the CDR3: TGTGCCAGCAGCTTAGGGGGGCCGGGCCAAAATTCACCCCTCCACTTT.

The chain employs TRBV18 and TRBJ2-5; 10 nucleotides line up with TRBD1. Germline V gives CDR1 KGHSH, CDR2 LQKENI. This CDR3 spans 15 amino acids. With V trimmed by 3 bases and J by 4 bases, 5 bases remained unmatched. CDR3 sequence (DNA): TGTGCCAGCTCACCCCCGGGACAGGGGCTAGAGACCCAGTACTTC. Its protein product is CASSPPGQGLETQYF.

This clone was seen only once. The CDR3 DNA sequence: TGTGCCTGGAGTGCCCGGGCCACAGATACGCAGTATTTT. This sequence encodes CAWSARATDTQYF. The chain carries TRBV30 and TRBJ2-3, with D hard to call. Germline V gene sequence: CDR1 GTSNPN, CDR2 SVGIG (reference sequence). The CDR3 runs to 13 residues. V dropped 1 base and J dropped 2 bases, with 7 bases sitting between them.

The V call is TRBV27, the J call TRBJ2-1; TRBD2 matches 9 bases. CDR3 length equals 17 residues. Unmatched junction bases numbered 12, after V lost 5 bases and J lost 4 bases. Germline CDR1 and CDR2: MNHEY and SMNVEV (reference sequence). This CDR3 reads CASSIRLAVLSYNEQFF. CDR3 sequence (DNA): TGTGCCAGCAGTATCAGACTAGCGGTTTTATCTTACAATGAGCAGTTCTTC.

The chain carries TRBV5-1 and TRBJ2-5; 9 bases agree with TRBD1. Germline V gene sequence: CDR1 SGHRS, CDR2 YFSETQ. After removal of 8 bases from V and 5 bases from J, the junction contained 4 bases not matched to a gene. The CDR3 consists of 12 residues. The CDR3 nucleotides read TGCGCCAGTACAGGGGGCGAGGAGACCCAGTACTTC. This codes for CASTGGEETQYF.

CDR3 amino acids: CASSYSYGSLLETQYF. The CDR3 nucleotides are TGTGCCAGCAGTTACTCCTATGGTAGTTTATTGGAGACCCAGTACTTC. The chain links TRBV6-5 to TRBJ2-5; no reliable D call. CDR1 MNHEY and CDR2 SVGAGI come from the germline V gene. This CDR3 spans 16 amino acids. The germline V and J ends were trimmed by 0 bases and 5 bases, with 16 bases remaining between them.

This chain joins TRBV9 and TRBJ2-2; 11 bases fit TRBD2. Germline loops: CDR1 SGDLS, CDR2 YYNGEE. The CDR3 totals 19 residues. The V and J ends lost 0 bases and 3 bases, in that order; junction bases with no gene match: 10. This chain's CDR3 is CASSVGSSGRSRHTGELFF. The CDR3 DNA follows: TGTGCCAGCAGCGTAGGCTCTAGCGGGAGGTCCAGGCACACCGGGGAGCTGTTTTTT.

V gene TRBV3-1 (or the pseudogene TRBV3-2) combines with J gene TRBJ1-1, with a possible D match to TRBD1 (6 bases). The CDR3 is 14 amino acids. The germline gives CDR1 LGHDT, CDR2 YNNKEL (reference sequence). V was clipped by 5 bases and J by 1 base, with 11 bases between them. This CDR3 is CASSAGTQNTEAFF. The CDR3 DNA is TGTGCCAGCAGCGCCGGGACACAGAACACTGAAGCTTTCTTT.